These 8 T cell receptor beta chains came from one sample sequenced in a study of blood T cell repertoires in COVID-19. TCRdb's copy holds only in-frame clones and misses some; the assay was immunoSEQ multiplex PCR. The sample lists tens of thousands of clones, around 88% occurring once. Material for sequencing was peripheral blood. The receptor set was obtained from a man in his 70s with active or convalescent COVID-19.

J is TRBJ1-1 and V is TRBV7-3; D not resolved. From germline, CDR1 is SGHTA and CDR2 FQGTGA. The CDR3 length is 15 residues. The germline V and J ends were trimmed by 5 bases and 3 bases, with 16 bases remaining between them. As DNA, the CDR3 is TGTGCCAGCAGCCCGGAGGGAGGGAGGTACACTGAAGCTTTCTTT. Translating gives CASSPEGGRYTEAFF.

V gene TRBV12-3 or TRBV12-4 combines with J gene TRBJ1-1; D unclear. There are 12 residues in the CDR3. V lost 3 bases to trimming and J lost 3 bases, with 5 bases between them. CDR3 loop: CASSFSDTEAFF. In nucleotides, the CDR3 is TGTGCCAGCAGTTTTTCAGACACTGAAGCTTTCTTT.

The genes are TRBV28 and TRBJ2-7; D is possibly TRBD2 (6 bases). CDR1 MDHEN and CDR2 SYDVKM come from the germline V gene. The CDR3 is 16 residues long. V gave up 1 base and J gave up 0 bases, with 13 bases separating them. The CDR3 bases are TGTGCCAGCAGTTTATTTACGGCGGGGAGCTCCTACGAGCAGTACTTC. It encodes CASSLFTAGSSYEQYF.

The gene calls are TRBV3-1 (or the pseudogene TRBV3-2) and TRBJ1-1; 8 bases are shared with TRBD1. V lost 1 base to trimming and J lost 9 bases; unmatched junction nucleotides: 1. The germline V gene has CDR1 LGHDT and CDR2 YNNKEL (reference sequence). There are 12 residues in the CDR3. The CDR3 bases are TGTGCCAGCAGCCAAGGCAGGGGGCAAGCTTTCTTT. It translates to CASSQGRGQAFF.

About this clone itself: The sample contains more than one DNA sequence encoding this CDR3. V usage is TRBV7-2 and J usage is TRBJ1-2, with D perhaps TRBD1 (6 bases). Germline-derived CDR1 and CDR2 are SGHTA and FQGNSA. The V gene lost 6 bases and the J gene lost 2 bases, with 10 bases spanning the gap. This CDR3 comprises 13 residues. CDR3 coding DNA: TGTGCCAGCAGTCCGGACAGCAACTATGGCTACACCTTC. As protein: CASSPDSNYGYTF.

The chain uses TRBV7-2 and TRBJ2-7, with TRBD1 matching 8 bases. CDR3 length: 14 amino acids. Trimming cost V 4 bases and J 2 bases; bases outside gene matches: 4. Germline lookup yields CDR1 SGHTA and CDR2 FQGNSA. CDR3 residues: CASSSRQGTYEQYF. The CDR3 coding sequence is TGTGCCAGCAGCTCCCGACAGGGGACCTACGAGCAGTACTTC.

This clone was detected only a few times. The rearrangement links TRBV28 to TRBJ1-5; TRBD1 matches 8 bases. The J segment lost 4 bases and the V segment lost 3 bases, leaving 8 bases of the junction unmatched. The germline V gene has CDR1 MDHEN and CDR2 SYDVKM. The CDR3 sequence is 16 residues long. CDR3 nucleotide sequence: TGTGCCAGCAGTTTTTCAGGGGGCATGGGGAATCAGCCCCAGCATTTT. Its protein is CASSFSGGMGNQPQHF.

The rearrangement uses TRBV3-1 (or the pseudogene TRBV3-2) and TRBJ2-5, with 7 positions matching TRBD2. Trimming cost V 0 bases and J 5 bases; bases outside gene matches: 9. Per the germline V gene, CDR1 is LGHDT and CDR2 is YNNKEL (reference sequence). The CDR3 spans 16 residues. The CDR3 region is CASSQEIPSGRETQYF. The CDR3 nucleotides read TGTGCCAGCAGCCAAGAAATCCCTAGCGGTAGGGAGACCCAGTACTTC.